The 4 T cell receptor beta chains given below trace back to one sample, sequenced in a study of shared clonotypes between healthy human individuals. Assay: immunoSEQ multiplex PCR; the TCRdb copy retains only in-frame clones and omits some. The sample includes roughly 1 million clones, around three quarters of them seen just once. The sequenced material came from memory CD4+ T cells from PBMCs. As for subset: CD45RA-negative fraction. The receptor source for this set is a young man in good health. Some clones in this sample may be carry-over from other donors' samples.

This clone came up many times. This chain links TRBV7-2 with TRBJ2-7; 12 bases are a match to TRBD2. The CDR3 consists of 15 residues. Germline V gene data show CDR1 as SGHTA and CDR2 as FQGNSA. V lost 7 bases to trimming and J lost 0 bases; unmatched junction nucleotides: 4. DNA for the CDR3: TGTGCCAGCACCCCGACTAGCGGGGGCTCCTACGAGCAGTACTTC. It codes for CASTPTSGGSYEQYF.

The chain uses TRBV7-8 and TRBJ2-1; D may be TRBD2 (5 bases). The CDR3 extends over 11 amino acids. The germline CDR1 and CDR2 sequences are SGHVS and FQNEAQ. Trimming removed 5 bases at V and 9 bases at J, with 8 bases between. The CDR3 here is CASSPSTEQFF. The CDR3 DNA reads TGTGCCAGCAGCCCTAGCACTGAGCAGTTCTTC.

Notes on this clone: At the DNA level, this CDR3 is encoded by other sequences in the same sample as well. The chain joins TRBV5-1 to TRBJ1-4; 8 bases fit TRBD1. Germline V gene lookup returns CDR1 SGHRS and CDR2 YFSETQ. Trimming took 4 bases from V and 8 from J; bases not matched to a gene: 7. This CDR3 has 14 amino acids. The CDR3 spells CASSQGQGREKLFF. Here the CDR3 DNA reads TGCGCCAGCAGCCAAGGACAGGGAAGGGAAAAACTGTTTTTT.

The chain is built from TRBV18 and TRBJ1-1, with D perhaps TRBD1 (5 bases). The CDR3 loop spans 14 amino acids. Trimming stripped 2 bases from V and 2 bases from J, with 9 bases between. Germline loops: CDR1 KGHSH, CDR2 LQKENI. The CDR3 protein is CASSPSRGNTEAFF. CDR3 in DNA: TGTGCCAGCTCACCATCGAGGGGCAACACTGAAGCTTTCTTT.